Listed below are T cell receptor beta chains from one sample, sequenced in a study of CD8 T cells in Susac syndrome. MiXCR was run by TCRdb on the immunoSEQ multiplex PCR reads, yielding one entry per CDR3 protein. The sample consists of approximately 190,000 distinct CDR3 sequences, around 95% of them appearing once. Material for sequencing was CD8+ T cells from PBMCs. The origin of the receptors is a human donor with Susac syndrome. Both conserved end residues are trimmed from each CDR3.

V gene,J gene,CDR3 protein
TRBV18,TRBJ2-6,ASSRLAGLSGANVLT
TRBV6-1,TRBJ1-5,ASSEWGNQPQH
TRBV20-1,TRBJ1-1,SARDWTGPTEAF
TRBV20-1,TRBJ1-5,SARDLGVNQPQH
TRBV7-9,TRBJ2-1,ASSLLAGITNEQF
TRBV12-3/TRBV12-4,TRBJ2-1,ASSSSGAGDNEQF
TRBV10-3,TRBJ2-1,ATQPADGNEQF
TRBV6-2/TRBV6-3,TRBJ1-2,ASSFGAGYGYT
TRBV20-1,TRBJ1-5,SAGKQGDQPQH
TRBV18,TRBJ1-5,ASSLGREVPQH
TRBV30,TRBJ1-2,AWSVQGAGGYT
TRBV5-1,TRBJ2-1,ASSLGPYKSSYNEQF
TRBV28,TRBJ2-1,ASSATGLAGGPYNEQF
TRBV10-2,TRBJ1-4,ASRIGANEKLF
TRBV9,TRBJ2-2,ASSVLIGELF
TRBV25-1,TRBJ1-4,ASSGNEIRSLNEGKLF
TRBV4-1,TRBJ1-2,ASSQGTGGELNYGYT
TRBV23-1,TRBJ1-6,ASSRYDRPPPLH
TRBV19,TRBJ1-1,ASSTGVGTEAF
TRBV5-6,TRBJ1-2,ASSQGVSEGYT
TRBV4-2,TRBJ2-7,ASSQDWPNSYEQY
TRBV25-1,TRBJ2-7,ASSVQDRGHEQY
TRBV20-1,TRBJ1-2,SARDLKGQGINSGYT
TRBV20-1,TRBJ2-3,SASRSGGDTDTQY
TRBV5-6,TRBJ2-7,ASSLDGESSYEQY
TRBV13,TRBJ2-7,ASSSVTGGSYEQY
TRBV20-1,TRBJ1-5,SARATYSNQPQH
TRBV25-1,TRBJ2-6,ASSEGRANVLT
TRBV5-1,TRBJ1-2,ASSLKGTSGYT
TRBV12-3/TRBV12-4,TRBJ1-2,ASSSPGQRNYGYT
TRBV12-3/TRBV12-4,TRBJ2-2,ASKGGNGELF
TRBV2,TRBJ2-1,ASSEPARDRGYNEQF
TRBV15,TRBJ1-5,ATSSEGPGAQH
TRBV5-1,TRBJ1-1,ASSFELGRSEVF
TRBV5-4,TRBJ2-2,ASSINLIVGELF
TRBV6-5,TRBJ2-1,ASSDPFGEQF
TRBV13,TRBJ1-3,ASRTGNTIY
TRBV4-2,TRBJ2-7,ASSQGGQGLHPYEQY
TRBV12-3/TRBV12-4,TRBJ2-1,ASSLGTSGGYEQF
TRBV21-1,TRBJ2-7,ASSKAEGSLEQY
TRBV5-6,TRBJ2-3,ASSLDASGSTDTQY
TRBV20-1,TRBJ2-7,SARGPGQGSYEQY
TRBV24-1,TRBJ2-1,ATSDGPGLEQF
TRBV3-1,TRBJ1-1,ASSHNTEAF
TRBV2,TRBJ2-1,ASSSRGGLWDEQF
TRBV12-3/TRBV12-4,TRBJ2-7,ASSFGTVIIYEQY
TRBV13,TRBJ1-1,ASSLGPMNTEAF
TRBV19,TRBJ1-1,ASTRQTDAEAF
TRBV12-3/TRBV12-4,TRBJ2-1,ASRRAGLVSNEQF
TRBV13,TRBJ2-7,ASSPRTSGYYEQY
TRBV20-1,TRBJ2-1,STLALAGQYNEQF
TRBV5-1,TRBJ1-2,ASSLGGGYT
TRBV9,TRBJ1-4,ASSGQGARDEKLF
TRBV12-3/TRBV12-4,TRBJ2-5,ASSSPRDEMETQY
TRBV20-1,TRBJ2-7,SARDELAGEAYEQY
TRBV9,TRBJ1-5,ASSVDGEYNQPQH